This paragraph covers one TCR beta chain sequence. This sample is part of a study of blood T cell repertoires in COVID-19. Study at large: Samples came from the United States, Italy and Spain, spanning acute and convalescent COVID-19.

Libraries were prepared by immunoSEQ multiplex PCR; TCRdb keeps only in-frame clonotypes and omits some of them. This sample has about 110,000 clones, with 88% found just once. The CDR3 has 16 residues. Germline-derived CDR1 and CDR2 are SGHRS and YFSETQ. After removal of 6 bases from V and 4 bases from J, the junction contained 11 bases not matched to a gene. V gene TRBV5-1 combines with J gene TRBJ2-2; 8 nucleotides agree with TRBD1. The sequencing input was peripheral blood. This receptor was obtained from a human donor in a cohort sampled during active COVID-19. Here the CDR3 DNA reads TGCGCCAGCACCCCGGACAGGGCGATCGGCACCGGGGAGCTGTTTTTT. Translating it yields CASTPDRAIGTGELFF.